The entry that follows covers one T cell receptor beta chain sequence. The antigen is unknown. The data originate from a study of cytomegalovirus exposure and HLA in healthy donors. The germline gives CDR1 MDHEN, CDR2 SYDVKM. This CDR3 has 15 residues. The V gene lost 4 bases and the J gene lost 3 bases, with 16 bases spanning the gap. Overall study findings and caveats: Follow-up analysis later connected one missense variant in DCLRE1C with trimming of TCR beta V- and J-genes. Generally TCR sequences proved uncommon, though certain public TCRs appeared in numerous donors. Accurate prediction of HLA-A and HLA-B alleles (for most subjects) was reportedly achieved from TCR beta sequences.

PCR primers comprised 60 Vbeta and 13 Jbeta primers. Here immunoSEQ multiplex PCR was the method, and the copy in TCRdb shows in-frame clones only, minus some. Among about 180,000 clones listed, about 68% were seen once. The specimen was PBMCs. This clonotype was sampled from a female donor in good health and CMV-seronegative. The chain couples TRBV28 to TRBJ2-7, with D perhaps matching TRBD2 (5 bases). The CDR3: CASSSTTDPIYEQYF. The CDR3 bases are TGTGCCAGCAGTTCGACTACTGATCCCATCTACGAGCAGTACTTC.